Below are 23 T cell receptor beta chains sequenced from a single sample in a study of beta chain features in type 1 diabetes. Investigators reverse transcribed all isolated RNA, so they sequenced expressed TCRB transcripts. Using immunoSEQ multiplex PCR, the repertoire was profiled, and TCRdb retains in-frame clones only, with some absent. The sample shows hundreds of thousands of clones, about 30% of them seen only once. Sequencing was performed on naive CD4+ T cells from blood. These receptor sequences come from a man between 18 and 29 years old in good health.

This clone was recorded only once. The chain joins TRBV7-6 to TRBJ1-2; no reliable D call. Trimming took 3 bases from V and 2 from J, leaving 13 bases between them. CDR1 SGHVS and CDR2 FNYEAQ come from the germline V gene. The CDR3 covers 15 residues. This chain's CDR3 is CASSFGLSPNYGYTF. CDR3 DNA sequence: TGTGCCAGCAGCTTCGGACTATCCCCAAACTATGGCTACACCTTC.

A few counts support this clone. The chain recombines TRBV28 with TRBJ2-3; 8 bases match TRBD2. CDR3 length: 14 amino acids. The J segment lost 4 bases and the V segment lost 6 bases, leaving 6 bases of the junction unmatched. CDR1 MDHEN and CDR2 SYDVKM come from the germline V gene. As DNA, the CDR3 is TGTGCCAGCAGCCCGACTAGCGCACCAGATACGCAGTATTTT. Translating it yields CASSPTSAPDTQYF.

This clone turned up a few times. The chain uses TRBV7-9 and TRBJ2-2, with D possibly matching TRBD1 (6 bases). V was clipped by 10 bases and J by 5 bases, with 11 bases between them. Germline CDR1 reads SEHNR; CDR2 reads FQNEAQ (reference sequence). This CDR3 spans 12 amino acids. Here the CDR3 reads CATPGQTGELFF. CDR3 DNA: TGTGCCACCCCCGGACAGACCGGGGAGCTGTTTTTT. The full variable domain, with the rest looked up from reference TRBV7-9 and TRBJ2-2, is DTGVSQNPRHKITKRGQNVTFRCDPISEHNRLYWYRQTLGQGPEFLTYFQNEAQLEKSRLLSDRFSAERPKGSFSTLEIQRTEQGDSAMYLCATPGQTGELFFGEGSRLTVL.

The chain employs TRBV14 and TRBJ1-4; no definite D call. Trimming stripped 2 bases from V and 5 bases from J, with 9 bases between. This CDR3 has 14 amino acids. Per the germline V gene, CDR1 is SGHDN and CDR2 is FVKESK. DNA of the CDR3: TGTGCCAGCAGCCAACGCGGTAGCAATGAAAAACTGTTTTTT. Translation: CASSQRGSNEKLFF. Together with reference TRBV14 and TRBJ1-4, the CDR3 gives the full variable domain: EAGVTQFPSHSVIEKGQTVTLRCDPISGHDNLYWYRRVMGKEIKFLLHFVKESKQDESGMPNNRFLAERTGGTYSTLKVQPAELEDSGVYFCASSQRGSNEKLFFGSGTQLSVL.

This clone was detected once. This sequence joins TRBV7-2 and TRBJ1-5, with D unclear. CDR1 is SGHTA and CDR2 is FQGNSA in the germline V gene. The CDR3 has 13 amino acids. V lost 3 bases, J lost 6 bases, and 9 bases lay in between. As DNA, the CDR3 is TGTGCCAGCAGCTTCATCCATGGTCAGCCCCAGCATTTT. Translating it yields CASSFIHGQPQHF.

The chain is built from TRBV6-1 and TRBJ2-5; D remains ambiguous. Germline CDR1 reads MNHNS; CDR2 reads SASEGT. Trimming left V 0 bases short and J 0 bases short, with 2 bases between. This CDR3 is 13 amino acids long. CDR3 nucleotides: TGTGCCAGCAGTGAAGCGCACCAAGAGACCCAGTACTTC. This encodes CASSEAHQETQYF.

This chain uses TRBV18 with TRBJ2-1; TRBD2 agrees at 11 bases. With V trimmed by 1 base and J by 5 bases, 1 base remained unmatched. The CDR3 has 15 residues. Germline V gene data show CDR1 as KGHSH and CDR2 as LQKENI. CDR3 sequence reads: CASSPLAGGDNEQFF. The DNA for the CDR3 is TGTGCCAGCTCACCACTAGCGGGAGGGGACAATGAGCAGTTCTTC.

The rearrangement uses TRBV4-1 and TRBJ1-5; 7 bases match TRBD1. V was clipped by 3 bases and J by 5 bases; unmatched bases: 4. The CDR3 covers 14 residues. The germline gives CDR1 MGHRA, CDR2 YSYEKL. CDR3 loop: CASSQITGDQPQHF. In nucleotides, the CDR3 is TGCGCCAGCAGCCAGATAACAGGGGATCAGCCCCAGCATTTT.

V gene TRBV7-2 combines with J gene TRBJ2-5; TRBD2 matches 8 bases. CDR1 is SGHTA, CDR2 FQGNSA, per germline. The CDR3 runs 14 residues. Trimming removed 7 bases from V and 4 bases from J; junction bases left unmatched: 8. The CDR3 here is CASTAGGGAETQYF. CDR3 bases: TGTGCCAGCACCGCGGGGGGCGGAGCAGAGACCCAGTACTTC.

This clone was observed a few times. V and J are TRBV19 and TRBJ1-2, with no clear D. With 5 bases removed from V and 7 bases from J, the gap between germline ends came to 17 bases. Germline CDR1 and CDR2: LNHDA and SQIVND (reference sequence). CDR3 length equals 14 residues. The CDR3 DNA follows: TGTGCCAGTAGTCCCCAGACCCGGGGTCGTGGCTACACCTTC. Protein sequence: CASSPQTRGRGYTF.

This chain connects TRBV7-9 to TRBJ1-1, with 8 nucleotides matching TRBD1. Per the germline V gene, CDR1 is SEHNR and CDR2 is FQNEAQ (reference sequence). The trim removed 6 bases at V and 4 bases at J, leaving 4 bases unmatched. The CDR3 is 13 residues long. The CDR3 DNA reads TGTGCCAGCAGACAGGGGGGGAGCACTGAAGCTTTCTTT. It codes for CASRQGGSTEAFF.

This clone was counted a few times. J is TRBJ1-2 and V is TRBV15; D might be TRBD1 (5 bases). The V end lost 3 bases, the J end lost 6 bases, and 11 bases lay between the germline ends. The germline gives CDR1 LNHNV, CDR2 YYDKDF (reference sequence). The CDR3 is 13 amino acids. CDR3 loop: CATSRRQGDGYTF. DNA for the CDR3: TGTGCCACCAGCAGGCGGCAGGGAGATGGCTACACCTTC.

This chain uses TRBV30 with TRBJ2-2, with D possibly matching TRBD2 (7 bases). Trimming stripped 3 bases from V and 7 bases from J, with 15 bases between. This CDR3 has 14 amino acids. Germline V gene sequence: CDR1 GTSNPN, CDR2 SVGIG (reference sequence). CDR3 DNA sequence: TGTGCCTGGAGAAATCCGGGGGGCAACGGGGAGCTGTTTTTT. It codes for CAWRNPGGNGELFF.

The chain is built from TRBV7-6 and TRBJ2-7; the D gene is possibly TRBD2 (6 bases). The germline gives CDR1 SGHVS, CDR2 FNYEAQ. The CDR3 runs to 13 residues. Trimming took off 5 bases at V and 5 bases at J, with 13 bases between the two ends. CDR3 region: CASSQGGGDEQYF. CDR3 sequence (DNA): TGTGCCAGCAGCCAGGGCGGCGGGGACGAGCAGTACTTC.

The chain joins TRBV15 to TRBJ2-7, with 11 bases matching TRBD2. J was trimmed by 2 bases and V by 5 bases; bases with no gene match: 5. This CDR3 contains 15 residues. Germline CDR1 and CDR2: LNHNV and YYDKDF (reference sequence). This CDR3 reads CATSDRLAGTYEQYF. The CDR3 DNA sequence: TGTGCCACCAGCGACCGACTAGCGGGAACCTACGAGCAGTACTTC.

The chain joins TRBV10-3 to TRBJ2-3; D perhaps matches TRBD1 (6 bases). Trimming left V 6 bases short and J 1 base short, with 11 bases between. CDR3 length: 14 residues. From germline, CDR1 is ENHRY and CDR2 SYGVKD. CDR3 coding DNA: TGTGCCATCAGAACAGGGATAGGCACAGATACGCAGTATTTT. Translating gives CAIRTGIGTDTQYF.

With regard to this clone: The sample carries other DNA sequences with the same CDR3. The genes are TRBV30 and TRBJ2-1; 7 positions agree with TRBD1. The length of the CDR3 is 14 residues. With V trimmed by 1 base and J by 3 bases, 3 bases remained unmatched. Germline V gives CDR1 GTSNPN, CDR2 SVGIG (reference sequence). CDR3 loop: CAWSERGLYNEQFF. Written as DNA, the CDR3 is TGTGCCTGGAGTGAGAGGGGGCTCTACAATGAGCAGTTCTTC.

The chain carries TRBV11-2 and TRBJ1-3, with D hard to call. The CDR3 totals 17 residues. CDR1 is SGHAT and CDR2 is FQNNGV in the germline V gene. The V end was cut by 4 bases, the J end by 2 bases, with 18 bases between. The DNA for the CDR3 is TGTGCCAGCAGCTCCCTGGTCTCGAATAGGCCTGGAAACACCATATATTTT. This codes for CASSSLVSNRPGNTIYF.

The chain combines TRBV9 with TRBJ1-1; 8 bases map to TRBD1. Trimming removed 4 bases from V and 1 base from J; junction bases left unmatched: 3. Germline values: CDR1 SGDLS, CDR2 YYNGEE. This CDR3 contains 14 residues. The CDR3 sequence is CASSQGAGNTEAFF. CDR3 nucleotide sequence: TGTGCCAGCAGCCAGGGGGCAGGGAACACTGAAGCTTTCTTT.

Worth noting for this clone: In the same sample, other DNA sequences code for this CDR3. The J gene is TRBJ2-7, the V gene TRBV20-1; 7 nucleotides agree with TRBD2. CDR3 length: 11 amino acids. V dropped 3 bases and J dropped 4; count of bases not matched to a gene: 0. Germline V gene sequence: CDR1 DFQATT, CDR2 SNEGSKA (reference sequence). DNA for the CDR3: TGCAGTGCTAGGGGGGGGTACGAGCAGTACTTC. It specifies CSARGGYEQYF.

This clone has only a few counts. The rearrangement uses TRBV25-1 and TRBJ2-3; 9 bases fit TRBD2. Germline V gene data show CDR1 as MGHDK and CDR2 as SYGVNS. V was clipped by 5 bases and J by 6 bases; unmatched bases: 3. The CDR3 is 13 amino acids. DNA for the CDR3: TGTGCCAGCAGTCCAAGCGGGGGGGATACGCAGTATTTT. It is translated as CASSPSGGDTQYF. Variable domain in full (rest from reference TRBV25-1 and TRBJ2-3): EADIYQTPRYLVIGTGKKITLECSQTMGHDKMYWYQQDPGMELHLIHYSYGVNSTEKGDLSSESTVSRIRTEHFPLTLESARPSHTSQYLCASSPSGGDTQYFGPGTRLTVL.

The CDR3 DNA is TGTGCCAGCTCACCACTAGTGACTAGCGGGGAGCTGAATGAGCAGTTCTTC. Protein product: CASSPLVTSGELNEQFF. This chain connects TRBV18 to TRBJ2-1, with 11 positions matching TRBD2. The V segment lost 1 base and the J segment 7 bases; nucleotides outside the gene matches: 9. The CDR3 covers 17 residues. Germline CDR1 is KGHSH and CDR2 is LQKENI.

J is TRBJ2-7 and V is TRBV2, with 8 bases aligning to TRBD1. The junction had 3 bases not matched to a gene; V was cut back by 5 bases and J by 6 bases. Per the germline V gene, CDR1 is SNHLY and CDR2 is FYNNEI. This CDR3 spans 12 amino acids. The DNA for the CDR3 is TGTGCCAGCAGTACAGGGGGGATCGAGCAGTACTTC. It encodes CASSTGGIEQYF.